Below, one T cell receptor (beta chain) is given with its context. The clone's antigen remains unknown. No clone much larger than this one lies a single base away; base qualities are absent. Reading from cysteine to phenylalanine, the CDR3 counts 14 amino acids. The only DNA kept is the CDR3, 42 bases in frame from the first base. The germline V gene (reference sequence) supplies CDR1 LNHDA and CDR2 SQIVND. The data are from a study of blood T cells in healthy people across ages (dated by TCRdb to between 2014 and 2016). In the study overall: In model experiments, template switching captured roughly one uniquely barcoded TCR beta cDNA molecule for every two T cells. Donors were grouped into four age groups: young (average 16 years), middle-aged (over 35), aged (around 60) and long-lived (just over 80). Two additional independent replicas of 1 million unique cDNA reads from the same blood draw were analyzed for two donors (one aged 18 to 30 and one aged 80 or older). To avoid experimental bias, donors of different ages were distributed randomly across sequencing lanes. The study measured age-related changes in TCR beta repertoire diversity using deep sequencing normalized with unique cDNA molecular identifiers.

The library was obtained by 5' RACE. Data came from an Illumina HiSeq 2500. The second PCR ran for roughly 6 to 11 cycles and used a J-beta primer mix along with a sample-barcoded 5' primer. A unique molecular identifier was introduced onto each TCR beta cDNA molecule by a template-switch 5' adaptor carrying 12 random nucleotides. At least 2.5 million CDR3-containing paired-end reads were obtained from each sample. First-strand cDNA synthesis was performed from all RNA using the Mint cDNA synthesis kit, with priming by a TRBC-specific oligonucleotide. All cDNA was treated with uracil-DNA glycosylase and then went through a first 18-cycle PCR with the universal primers M1SS and BC2_uni_R. The study's processing was this. Each sample was normalized by randomly selecting 1 million high-quality reads, each carrying a distinct molecular identifier. Instead of being binned into consensus sequences, reads with shared molecular identifiers were discarded. MiTCR, set to a Q25 quality threshold and the strictest error-elimination algorithm, was used for CDR3 identification, clonotype clustering and error correction. A nonparametric unseen species model with Euler transformation was used to estimate lower-bound total TCR beta diversity. Clones were called with MiXCR by TCRdb after fastp trimmed the public reads at Q25, and only in-frame beta chains were retained. CDR3 protein sequences are deduplicated, and each keeps its most common genes and DNA. TCRdb, not the original authors, processed these V and J calls. This sample gives around 990,000 distinct CDR3 sequences in total; more than 30% of them show up just once. The top ten clones comprise approximately 14% of the sample.

Summary of the overall study and its limitations: Compared with the aged group, the long-lived group had more naive CD4+ T cells, fewer expanded clones and increased TCR diversity, suggesting age selection. Observed TCR beta diversity per million T cells fell roughly linearly with age, and a significant reduction was already apparent by age roughly 40. Bulk unsorted PBMC profiling prevented conclusive comparison of naive and antigen-experienced compartments. Because the CMV infection status of the donors was unknown, age-related changes in expanded clonotypes may potentially have been confounded. The percentage of naive T cells measured by flow cytometry correlated strongly with observed TCR beta diversity. Total diversity estimates from one million sequenced T cells were considered lower bounds and underestimates.

Systemically healthy Caucasian individuals from Russia, around 38 in total and aged about 6 to 100 years, were included as donors. Approximately 9.3 milliliters of peripheral blood were collected from each donor into EDTA-treated Vacutainer tubes. Ficoll-Paque density-gradient centrifugation was used to isolate PBMCs, with at least 6.5 million per sample. Total RNA, at least 5 micrograms per sample, was extracted from PBMCs with Trizol reagent. For every donor, an aliquot of PBMCs went through flow cytometry to measure the percentages of naive CD45RAhigh/CD27high T cells. The TCR sequence derives from a man younger than 30 in good health. The sample comprised blood. The chain is encoded by TRBV19 joined to TRBJ2-1; too little of a D gene remains to name it. The J call may be faulty, since TRBJ2-7 better matches the DNA end. CDR3 reads: CASSIGAGYNEQYF. The DNA sequence is TGTGCCAGTAGTATAGGGGCAGGCTACAATGAGCAGTACTTC.